This T cell receptor (beta chain) originates from a study of cytomegalovirus exposure and HLA in healthy donors (dated by TCRdb to about 2017). Regarding the research as a whole: An earlier analysis of approximately 600 of the donors reported about 290 Gb of sequence data and more than 90 million unique TCR beta sequences from approximately 180 million T cells. The aim of the study was to test whether cataloging public T cell receptors could identify signatures of past pathogen exposure. Typing coverage varied by locus: roughly 629-630 donors for A, B, C, DRB1 and DQB1; around 560 for DQA1; nearly 610 for DPA1; under 490 for DPB1. Across under 500 genotyped donors of the cohort, an average of roughly 250,000 unique TCR beta nucleotide sequences per donor were sequenced, and around 20% of those sequences were non-productive. In a later analysis, previously published TCR beta repertoires from about 670 donors were re-analyzed and high-resolution HLA genotyping was added so that TCR occurrence patterns could be studied. Besides the first cohort of roughly 640 subjects, a separate validation cohort made up of 120 different subjects was used. The study profiled the T cell repertoires of under 850 subjects by immunosequencing and related them to cytomegalovirus serostatus. HLA typing included class I and class II loci at four-digit resolution. Donor age, sex, ethnicity and CMV serostatus were compiled together with the repertoire data. Every discovery cohort repertoire had been produced on one sequencing platform. An early release that covered some 640 HLA-typed donors contained 250 to 350 gigabases of sequencing data and 75 million to 100 million unique TCR sequences. To decide whether each TCR beta V gene segment behaved as functional or pseudogenic, an earlier analysis of fewer than 750 of the donors relied on high-throughput TCR beta sequencing. Rather than using new phenotypic data, the later analysis identified candidate immune exposures from TCR beta sequences and from how often those sequences occurred across donors. To predict cytomegalovirus infection status, the study combined high-throughput TCR immunosequencing, statistical association of individual TCRs with disease status, and machine learning. A later genetic analysis used genome-wide SNP genotypes for about 55% of the 666 donors, treating that subset as a discovery cohort. A handful of DR-DQ haplotypes were handled as single units for association and clustering because linkage in the cohort was strong. Among the roughly 400 genotyped donors, approximately 77% belonged to the genetic ancestry cluster associated with self-reported Caucasian donors.

The cohort consisted of more than 650 healthy bone marrow donors. Cohort members were all nominally healthy when sampled, although unrecorded immune exposures were likely present. The donor was CMV seronegative and was included in the group of over 300 seronegative cohort members. A peripheral blood sample was provided by each donor, and peripheral blood mononuclear cells were used for TCR beta sequencing. Genomic DNA extraction from the blood cell samples was performed with the Qiagen DNeasy Blood Extraction Kit. Inclusive of the bounding cysteine and phenylalanine, the CDR3 is 14 residues long. Solely the CDR3 DNA is kept, with 42 bases framed from the first base. Via the germline V gene, CDR1 is ENHRY and CDR2 SYGVKD. Broader findings and caveats from the paper: The authors suggested that the approach could potentially be generalized to other disease states and immunological phenotypes. The cohort was sequenced for TCR beta chains only, and without alpha or paired-chain data the features that could be detected were limited. Across donors, most TCR sequences were observed very rarely, whereas some public TCRs were present in many individuals. Because the 87-base-pair reads could not distinguish some IMGT-functional V segments, including TRBV6-2 and TRBV6-3, those segments were excluded. Broadly in line with IMGT annotations, most TCR beta V segments showed up in productive rearrangements about 87% or about 30% of the time in an earlier analysis of 450 to 600 of the donors. The only immune exposure information available for the cohort was CMV serostatus. When HLA alleles, especially DR and DQ, strongly co-occurred, TCR associations were difficult to assign to individual alleles. A cluster of highly shared sequence variants was judged likely to represent a technical artifact of the sequencing pipeline. A later analysis found that TCR association rates varied across HLA loci, with DRB1 alleles showing the most associated TCRs and HLA-C alleles the fewest. In a later analysis, some 17,000 TCR beta sequences were associated with specific HLA alleles at a false discovery rate of 0.05. HLA typing was unavailable for some donors at each locus, so association tests used only the typed subset. Sequencing depth was assumed to be roughly uniform across donors in the presence/absence analyses, though that assumption may not hold. In a later analysis, several top co-occurrence clusters were reported to appear linked to parvovirus B19, influenza, CMV and Epstein-Barr virus. In vitro tests confirmed that three of the cytomegalovirus-associated TCR beta chains recognize cytomegalovirus antigens. Correlated functional status among segregating V segments might be attributable to linkage disequilibrium, but an unknown experimental factor could not be ruled out. An association between a missense DCLRE1C variant and V-gene and J-gene trimming of TCR beta chains was found in a later genetic analysis and replicated in an independent cohort. According to a later analysis, most CMV-associated TCR beta chains appeared to be HLA-restricted, and the HLA associations seemed to be driven largely by CMV exposure. A further reported finding was that TCR beta sequences accurately predicted the HLA-A and HLA-B alleles for most subjects in the first cohort. In a later genetic analysis, fewer N-insertions in productive TCRs were reported among donors in an Asian-associated ancestry cluster than the approximately 710-donor mean. In the study, about 150 TCR beta chains were listed as associated with cytomegalovirus. The earlier analysis of 587 of the donors excluded some 15 rarely observed V segments, including chromosome 9 orphons, because counts were too low. Cytomegalovirus status was reported to be diagnosed by the classifier with high specificity and sensitivity in both the original and validation cohorts. A later analysis found that HLA-associated TCR beta chains were more clonally expanded and had lower generation probabilities than equally common non-associated chains.

Receptor amplification or capture employed the immunoSEQ multiplex PCR assay. For the multiplex PCR, a mixture combining 60 forward primers for TCR Vbeta segments and 13 reverse primers for TCR Jbeta segments was used. The CDR3 region of rearranged TCR beta genes was amplified from genomic DNA with a multiplex PCR assay. Amplified TCR beta libraries were sequenced as 87-base-pair reads on the Illumina HiSeq System. The authors' pipeline ran thus. A later analysis tallied around 87 million unique TCR beta chains across the 600 to 700 repertoires, and about 10 million of those chains were shared by two or more donors. A nearest-neighbor algorithm error-corrected the raw reads and collapsed the reads into unique sequences, merging closely related sequences to remove PCR and sequencing errors. To assign V, D and J gene segments, CDR3 sequences were aligned to IMGT reference sequences. Each retained sequence needed at least a six-nucleotide match to both a V gene segment and a J gene segment. Rearrangements were called productive when the CDR3 lacked stop codons and stayed in frame with V and J; all others were non-productive. CDR3 was defined according to IMGT convention as the region running from the second conserved V-encoded cysteine to the conserved J-encoded phenylalanine. Sequences without an unambiguous match to a single V gene segment were excluded from the earlier analysis of about 600 of the donors. An earlier analysis of fewer than 750 of the donors called V segments functional above 56.7% productive rearrangements and segregating when the between-donor standard deviation exceeded 5%. A statistical classification framework was developed to diagnose cytomegalovirus status using the catalog of TCR beta chain sequences. V and J gene assignment, in a later analysis, came from comparing TCR nucleotide sequences with IMGT/GENE-DB human TR gene sequences. In a later analysis, CDR3 sequences and most-parsimonious VDJ recombination scenarios were assigned using the TCRdist pipeline. A later analysis defined each TCR beta chain by its CDR3 amino acid sequence plus V-gene family, and excluded reads lacking a unique V-gene family. As a way to deal with suspected cross-contamination and a sequencing artifact, a later analysis dropped hundreds of nucleotide sequences that were highly shared and had low generation probability. In a later analysis, a clonal expansion index was calculated for each public chain from normalized within-repertoire ranks of inferred template counts. In a later analysis, generation probabilities were computed using a VDJ recombination model fitted to out-of-frame rearrangements, and the results were checked against IGoR. In a later analysis, hypergeometric tests were used to score TCR-TCR, TCR-HLA and TCR-CMV co-occurrence, with a repertoire-size bias correction applied to TCR pairs. To estimate false discovery rates, a later analysis permuted the HLA or CMV assignments 20 times. In a later analysis, co-occurring TCRs were grouped with DBSCAN, and TCRdist sequence similarity was added when clustering was performed within HLA-allele-positive subsets. Repertoires with fewer than 30,000 or more than 120,000 public chains, plus five repertoires with anomalous nucleotide sharing, were excluded from co-occurrence clustering. Not all clones reach the TCRdb copy of this immuneACCESS table, which keeps in-frame sequences only. Checked studies attribute under half of the gap to unresolved V genes and leave the rest unexplained. The DNA gave D and trimming, while V, J and clone size come from that table. The table for this sample lists tens of thousands of clones; about 71% of them were counted only once. The top ten clones comprise about 8% of the sample.

Points on this clone: No antigen is known for it. At one of its ends the junction is not consistent with the germline gene, which may arise from a read error.

The rearranged chain carries TRBV10-3 and TRBJ1-5, with 11 bases matching TRBD1. The source of this sequence is a man in his sixties in good health and CMV-seronegative. The source material was PBMCs. The DNA sequence is as follows: TGTGCCATCGGCAGGACAGGGGGCAACCAGCCCCAGCATTTT. It specifies CAIGRTGGNQPQHF.